This T cell receptor (beta chain) was found in a study of T cells in localized non-small cell lung cancer. General study results and limits: Heterogeneity within the tumor remains possible, as just one region underwent sequencing. In adjacent lung, a median about 52 of the top 100 tumor clones were found.

This clone is categorized as medium-sized. Its antigen is undetermined. Germline V lookup: CDR1 SEHNR, CDR2 FQNEAQ (reference sequence). The CDR3 has 14 residues. The germline V and J ends were trimmed by 1 base and 2 bases, with 8 bases remaining between them. Sequenced by immunoSEQ multiplex PCR; TCRdb stores in-frame clones only, minus some. The sample includes 45,000 to 55,000 clones, just over 85% of them seen just once. The sample was peripheral blood, taken before any cancer treatment. V usage is TRBV7-9 and J usage is TRBJ1-2, with unresolved D. The TCR was taken from a male donor at least 60 years old with stage III squamous cell lung carcinoma. The CDR3 loop is CASSLGRINYGYTF. CDR3 in DNA: TGTGCCAGCAGCTTAGGACGGATCAACTATGGCTACACCTTC.